The source of this TCR beta chain is a study of CXCR3-negative and CXCR3-positive naive CD8 T cells. Study-level findings and limits: Researchers report that CXCR3-positive naive cells carry more hydrophobic TRB CDR3s than CXCR3-negative naive cells. Whereas memory cells differed, naive CXCR3-negative and CXCR3-positive cells shared similar TRBV-TRBJ usage.

UMI-tagged TRB cDNA libraries were built via 5' RACE. TCRdb reprocessed the 5' RACE reads; each CDR3 protein has one entry and no DNA is given. The table lists some 67,000 distinct CDR3 sequences, with roughly 1.5% in the top ten. Germline V gene lookup returns CDR1 SGHVS and CDR2 FNYEAQ. The CDR3 runs to 14 residues. Comments on this clonotype: Antigen unknown.

This rearrangement joins TRBV7-6 to TRBJ2-1; TCRdb's D call, TRBD1, is unchecked because there is no DNA. This clonotype was obtained from a human donor in good health. Some clones in this sample may be carry-over from other donors' samples. The sequenced sample was naive CXCR3- CD8+ T cells from blood. Subset: CD45RO-CCR7+CD27+CD95- naive CD8+ T cells lacking CXCR3 (TNR3-). CDR3 in amino acids: CASSLGIGDEKQFF.